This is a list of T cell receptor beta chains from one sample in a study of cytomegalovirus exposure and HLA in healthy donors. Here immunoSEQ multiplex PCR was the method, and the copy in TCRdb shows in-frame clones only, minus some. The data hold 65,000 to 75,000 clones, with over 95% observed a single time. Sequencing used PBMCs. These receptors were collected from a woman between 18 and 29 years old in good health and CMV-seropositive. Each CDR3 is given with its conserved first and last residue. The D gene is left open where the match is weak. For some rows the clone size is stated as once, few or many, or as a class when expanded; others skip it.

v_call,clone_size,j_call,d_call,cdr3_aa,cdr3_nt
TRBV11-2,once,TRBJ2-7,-,CASSLGTRSGRIYEQYF,TGTGCCAGCAGCTTAGGAACCCGTAGCGGACGAATCTACGAGCAGTACTTC
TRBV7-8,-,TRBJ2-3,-,CASSAGDTSDTQYF,TGTGCCAGCAGCGCCGGGGACACATCAGATACGCAGTATTTT
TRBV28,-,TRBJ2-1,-,CASTDGWQGYEQFF,TGTGCCAGCACCGATGGGTGGCAGGGCTATGAGCAGTTCTTC
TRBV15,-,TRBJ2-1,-,CATSSSASSYNEQFF,TGTGCCACCAGCAGCAGCGCGAGCTCCTACAATGAGCAGTTCTTC
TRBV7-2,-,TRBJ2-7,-,CASTLSRGAGKQYF,TGTGCCAGCACCCTTAGTCGGGGGGCGGGAAAGCAGTACTTC
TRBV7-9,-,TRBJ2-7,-,CASSSPWTEGEQYF,TGTGCCAGCAGTTCCCCATGGACGGAGGGGGAGCAGTACTTC
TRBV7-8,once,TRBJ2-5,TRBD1,CASRTGAYRETQYF,TGTGCCAGCAGGACAGGGGCTTATAGAGAGACCCAGTACTTC
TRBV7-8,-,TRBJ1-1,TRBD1,CASSSTGVSTEAFF,TGTGCCAGCAGCTCCACAGGGGTAAGCACTGAAGCTTTCTTT
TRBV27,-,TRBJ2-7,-,CASSSLGSYEQYF,TGTGCCAGCAGTTCCCTAGGCTCCTACGAGCAGTACTTC
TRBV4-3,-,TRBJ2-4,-,CASSQDTPNRAKNIQYF,TGCGCCAGCAGCCAAGACACGCCGAATCGGGCCAAAAACATTCAGTACTTC
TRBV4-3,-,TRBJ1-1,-,CASSQDNREGTEAFF,TGCGCCAGCAGCCAAGATAACAGGGAGGGCACTGAAGCTTTCTTT
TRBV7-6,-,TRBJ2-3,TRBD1,CASSRQHPGGYSTDTQYF,TGTGCCAGCAGCCGGCAGCACCCAGGGGGCTACAGCACAGATACGCAGTATTTT
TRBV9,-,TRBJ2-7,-,CASSVVATGEQYF,TGTGCCAGCAGCGTAGTCGCAACGGGAGAGCAGTACTTC
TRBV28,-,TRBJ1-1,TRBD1,CASSLRGTGGTEAFF,TGTGCCAGCAGTCTCCGGGGGACAGGGGGCACTGAAGCTTTCTTT
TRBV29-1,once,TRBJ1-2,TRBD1,CSVEDRSGDRATYGYTF,TGCAGCGTTGAAGATCGGTCAGGAGACAGGGCGACCTATGGCTACACCTTC
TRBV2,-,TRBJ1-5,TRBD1,CASSQTGVNQPQHF,TGTGCCAGCAGCCAGACAGGGGTTAATCAGCCCCAGCATTTT
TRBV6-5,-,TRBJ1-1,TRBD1,CASSPVDRVSTEAFF,TGTGCCAGCAGTCCCGTGGACAGGGTATCCACTGAAGCTTTCTTT
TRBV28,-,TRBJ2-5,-,CASSLAGKETQYF,TGTGCCAGCAGTTTAGCGGGGAAAGAGACCCAGTACTTC
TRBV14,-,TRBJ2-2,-,CASSPFGQPNTGELFF,TGTGCCAGCAGCCCATTTGGACAGCCGAACACCGGGGAGCTGTTTTTT
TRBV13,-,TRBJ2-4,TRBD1,CASRQGAGKNIQYF,TGTGCCAGCAGACAGGGGGCGGGCAAAAACATTCAGTACTTC
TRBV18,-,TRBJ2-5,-,CASSSAVFRAGQETQYF,TGTGCCAGCTCTTCCGCGGTTTTCAGGGCCGGGCAAGAGACCCAGTACTTC
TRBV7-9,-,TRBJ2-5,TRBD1,CASSPRTGGQETQYF,TGTGCCAGCAGCCCCCGGACAGGGGGTCAAGAGACCCAGTACTTC
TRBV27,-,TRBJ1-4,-,CAAGEGLGEKLFF,TGTGCCGCGGGGGAGGGCTTGGGTGAAAAACTGTTTTTT
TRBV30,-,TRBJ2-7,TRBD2,CAWSPVRTSGRVREQYF,TGTGCCTGGAGCCCGGTGAGGACTAGCGGGAGAGTACGCGAGCAGTACTTC
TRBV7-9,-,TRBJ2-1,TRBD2,CASSRRREGRDEQFF,TGTGCCAGCAGCCGGAGGCGGGAGGGCCGGGATGAGCAGTTCTTC
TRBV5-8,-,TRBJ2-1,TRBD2,CASSLGLAWGNEQFF,TGTGCCAGCAGCTTGGGACTAGCCTGGGGGAATGAGCAGTTCTTC
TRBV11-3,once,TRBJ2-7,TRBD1,CASSSKDRGSYEQYF,TGTGCCAGCAGCTCGAAAGACAGGGGTTCCTACGAGCAGTACTTC
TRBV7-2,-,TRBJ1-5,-,CASSPRGMVNQPQHF,TGTGCCAGCAGCCCCCGGGGGATGGTCAATCAGCCCCAGCATTTT
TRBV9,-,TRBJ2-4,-,CASSRRGGLAKNIQYF,TGTGCCAGCAGCAGAAGAGGAGGCCTAGCCAAAAACATTCAGTACTTC
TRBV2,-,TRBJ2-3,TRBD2,CASSERLAGGGVTDTQYF,TGTGCCAGCAGTGAACGGCTAGCGGGAGGCGGGGTGACAGATACGCAGTATTTT
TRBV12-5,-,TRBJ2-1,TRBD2,CASGLVGRGLAKSSYNEQFF,TGTGCTAGTGGTTTGGTAGGGCGCGGACTAGCGAAAAGCTCCTACAATGAGCAGTTCTTC
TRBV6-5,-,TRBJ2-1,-,CASSYLRASSYNEQFF,TGTGCCAGCAGTTACTTGCGGGCGAGCTCCTACAATGAGCAGTTCTTC
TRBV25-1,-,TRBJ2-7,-,CASSEGHTGDYEQYF,TGTGCCAGCAGTGAAGGTCACACGGGGGACTACGAGCAGTACTTC
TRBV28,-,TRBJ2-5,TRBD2,CASSSPGGLAGETQYF,TGTGCCAGCAGTTCGCCAGGTGGGCTAGCGGGAGAGACCCAGTACTTC
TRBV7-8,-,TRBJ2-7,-,CASSLEGDPLYEQYF,TGTGCCAGCAGCTTAGAAGGGGATCCCCTATACGAGCAGTACTTC
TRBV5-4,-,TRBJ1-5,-,CASSVEPNQPQHF,TGTGCCAGCAGCGTGGAGCCCAATCAGCCCCAGCATTTT
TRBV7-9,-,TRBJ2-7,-,CASSPADGLSYEQYF,TGTGCCAGCAGCCCAGCAGATGGACTCTCCTACGAGCAGTACTTC
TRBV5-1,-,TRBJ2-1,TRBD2,CASSLAGLESYNEQFF,TGCGCCAGCAGCTTGGCGGGACTAGAGTCCTACAATGAGCAGTTCTTC
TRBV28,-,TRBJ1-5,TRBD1,CASDEVQGDQPQHF,TGTGCCAGCGACGAAGTTCAGGGGGATCAGCCCCAGCATTTT
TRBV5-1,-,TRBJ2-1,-,CASSPGPQTSWFF,TGCGCCAGCAGCCCAGGACCCCAGACTAGTTGGTTCTTC
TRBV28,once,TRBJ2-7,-,CASSLGRGSEQYF,TGTGCCAGCAGTTTGGGTAGGGGTAGCGAGCAGTACTTC